This TCR beta chain was sequenced for a study of identical twins. MiXCR, applied by TCRdb to the 5' RACE reads, yields one record per CDR3 protein. The sample holds 150,000 or so distinct CDR3 sequences, around 3.5% seen once. Per the germline V gene, CDR1 is GTSNPN and CDR2 is SVGIG (reference sequence). The J segment lost 7 bases and the V segment lost 3 bases, leaving 3 bases of the junction unmatched. This CDR3 is built from 13 residues. Findings and limits, study-wide: Findings depended on cross-sectional statistics rather than tracking the same donors.

In its sample, this clonotype was seen a few times. Its matching antigen is unknown. Sequencing used memory T cells sorted from blood. This clonotype was obtained from a man aged 18 to 29 in good health. This chain joins TRBV30 and TRBJ2-1; 10 bases match TRBD2. The CDR3 bases are TGTGCCTGGAGCCCGGGACTAGCGAATGAGCAGTTCTTC. Its protein is CAWSPGLANEQFF.